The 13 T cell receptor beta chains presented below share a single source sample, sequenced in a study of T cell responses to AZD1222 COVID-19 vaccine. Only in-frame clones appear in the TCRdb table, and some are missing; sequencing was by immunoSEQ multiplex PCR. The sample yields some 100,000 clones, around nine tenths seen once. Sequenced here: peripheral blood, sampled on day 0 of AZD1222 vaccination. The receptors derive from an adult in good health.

The CDR3 DNA is TGTGCCAGCAGCTTGCGGGGGCTGGCTAACTATGGCTACACCTTC. Translated, it gives CASSLRGLANYGYTF. V gene TRBV5-6 combines with J gene TRBJ1-2, with D maybe TRBD1 (6 bases). In germline, CDR1 is SGHDT, CDR2 YYEEEE. The CDR3 totals 15 residues. V was pared by 1 base and J by 0 bases, with 10 bases between.

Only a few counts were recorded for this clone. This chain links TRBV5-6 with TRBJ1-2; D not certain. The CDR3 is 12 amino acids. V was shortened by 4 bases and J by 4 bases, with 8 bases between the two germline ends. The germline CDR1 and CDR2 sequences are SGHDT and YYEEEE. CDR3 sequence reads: CASSKSSYGYTF. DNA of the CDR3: TGTGCCAGCAGCAAATCTAGCTATGGCTACACCTTC.

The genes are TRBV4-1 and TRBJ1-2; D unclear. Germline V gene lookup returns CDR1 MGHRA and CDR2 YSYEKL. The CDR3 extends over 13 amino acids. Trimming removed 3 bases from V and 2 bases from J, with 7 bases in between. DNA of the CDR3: TGCGCCAGCAGCCAGGGGAGGAACTATGGCTACACCTTC. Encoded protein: CASSQGRNYGYTF.

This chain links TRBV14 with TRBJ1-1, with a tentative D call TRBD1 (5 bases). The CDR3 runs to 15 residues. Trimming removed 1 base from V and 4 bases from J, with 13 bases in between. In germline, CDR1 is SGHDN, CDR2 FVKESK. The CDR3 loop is CASSQATMGLTEAFF. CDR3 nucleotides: TGTGCCAGCAGCCAAGCCACCATGGGGCTCACTGAAGCTTTCTTT.

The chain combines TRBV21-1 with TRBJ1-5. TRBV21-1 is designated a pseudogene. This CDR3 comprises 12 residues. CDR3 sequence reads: CASSSGDQPQHF. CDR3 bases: TGTGCCAGCAGCAGTGGGGATCAGCCCCAGCATTTT.

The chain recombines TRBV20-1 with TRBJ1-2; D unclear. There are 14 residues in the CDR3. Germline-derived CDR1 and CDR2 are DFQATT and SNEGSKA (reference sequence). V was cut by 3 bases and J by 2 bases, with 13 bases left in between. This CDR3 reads CSASPESLNYGYTF. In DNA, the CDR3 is TGCAGTGCTAGTCCAGAGTCCCTAAACTATGGCTACACCTTC.

The chain's CDR3 is CASSIAPTEPVNYGYTF. The CDR3 DNA reads as TGTGCCAGTAGTATAGCCCCTACAGAGCCTGTCAACTATGGCTACACCTTC. The chain employs TRBV19 and TRBJ1-2; no firm D call. V shed 1 base and J shed 2 bases, with 17 bases lying between them. CDR3 size: 17 residues. In germline, CDR1 is LNHDA, CDR2 SQIVND (reference sequence).

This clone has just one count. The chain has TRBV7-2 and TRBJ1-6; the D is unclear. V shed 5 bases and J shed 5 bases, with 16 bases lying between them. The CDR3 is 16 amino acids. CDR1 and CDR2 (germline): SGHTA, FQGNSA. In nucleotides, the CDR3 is TGTGCCAGCAGCCAGCGGGCAGAAGGAAATAATTCACCCCTCCACTTT. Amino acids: CASSQRAEGNNSPLHF.

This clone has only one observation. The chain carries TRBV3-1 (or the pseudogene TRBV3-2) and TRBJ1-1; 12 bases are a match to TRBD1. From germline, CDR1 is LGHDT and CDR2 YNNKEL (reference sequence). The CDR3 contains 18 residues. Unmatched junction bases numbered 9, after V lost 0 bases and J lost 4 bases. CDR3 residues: CASSQDPGTGGESTEAFF. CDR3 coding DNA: TGTGCCAGCAGCCAAGATCCCGGGACAGGGGGCGAGAGCACTGAAGCTTTCTTT.

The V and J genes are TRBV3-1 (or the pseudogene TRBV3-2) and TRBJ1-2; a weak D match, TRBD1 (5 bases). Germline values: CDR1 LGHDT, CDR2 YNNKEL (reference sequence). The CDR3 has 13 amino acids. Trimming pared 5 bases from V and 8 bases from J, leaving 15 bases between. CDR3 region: CASSREGAGGYTF. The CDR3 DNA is TGTGCCAGCAGCAGGGAAGGGGCTGGAGGCTACACCTTC.

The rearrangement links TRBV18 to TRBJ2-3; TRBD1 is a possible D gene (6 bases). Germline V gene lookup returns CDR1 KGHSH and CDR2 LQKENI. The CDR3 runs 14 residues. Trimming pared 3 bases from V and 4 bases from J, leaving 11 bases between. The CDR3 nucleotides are TGTGCCAGCTCACCCGGACAGAGGGCAGATACGCAGTATTTT. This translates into CASSPGQRADTQYF.

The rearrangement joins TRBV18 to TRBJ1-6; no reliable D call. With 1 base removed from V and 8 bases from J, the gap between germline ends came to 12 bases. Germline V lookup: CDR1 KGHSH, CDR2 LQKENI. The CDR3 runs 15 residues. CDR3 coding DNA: TGTGCCAGCTCACCACGCCAGGCAAGAGATTCACCCCTCCACTTT. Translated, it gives CASSPRQARDSPLHF.

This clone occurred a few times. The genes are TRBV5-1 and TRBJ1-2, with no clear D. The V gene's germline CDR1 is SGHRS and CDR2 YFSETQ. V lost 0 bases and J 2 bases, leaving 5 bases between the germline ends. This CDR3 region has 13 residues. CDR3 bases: TGCGCCAGCAGCTTGGGAGTCAACTATGGCTACACCTTC. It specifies CASSLGVNYGYTF. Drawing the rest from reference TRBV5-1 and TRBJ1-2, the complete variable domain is KAGVTQTPRYLIKTRGQQVTLSCSPISGHRSVSWYQQTPGQGLQFLFEYFSETQRNKGNFPGRFSGRQFSNSRSEMNVSTLELGDSALYLCASSLGVNYGYTFGSGTRLTVV.